The 7 T cell receptor beta chains below all came from one sample that was sequenced in a study of shared clonotypes between healthy human individuals. Clones were sequenced by immunoSEQ multiplex PCR, and TCRdb holds only the in-frame ones, with some missing. The sample shows 190,000 or so clones, 60% to 75% of them seen only once. The sample was memory CD4+ T cells sorted from blood. The subset was: CD45RA-negative fraction. The origin of the receptors is a man aged 30-40 years in good health.

This clone was seen only a few times. The rearrangement links TRBV20-1 to TRBJ2-1; D unresolved. The CDR3 is 11 amino acids. V lost 8 bases, J lost 5 bases, and 10 bases lay in between. In germline, CDR1 is DFQATT, CDR2 SNEGSKA (reference sequence). The CDR3 reads CSSGQDNEQFF. CDR3 nucleotides: TGCAGTTCCGGGCAGGACAATGAGCAGTTCTTC.

This clone was counted only a few times. J is TRBJ2-3 and V is TRBV7-9, with TRBD2 identical over 10 bases. This CDR3 region has 17 residues. V lost 6 bases to trimming and J lost 0 bases; unmatched junction nucleotides: 9. Germline V gene sequence: CDR1 SEHNR, CDR2 FQNEAQ (reference sequence). The CDR3 here is CASRPLGLATSTDTQYF. CDR3 coding DNA: TGTGCCAGCAGACCGCTGGGACTAGCGACTAGCACAGATACGCAGTATTTT.

This chain connects TRBV6-6 to TRBJ1-5; no firm D call. V was pared by 8 bases and J by 7 bases, with 12 bases between. CDR1 and CDR2 (germline): MNHNY, SVGAGI (reference sequence). The CDR3 sequence is 12 residues long. The CDR3 region is CASSENFQPQHF. Written as DNA, the CDR3 is TGTGCCAGCTCCGAGAATTTCCAGCCCCAGCATTTT.

The V gene is TRBV11-1, the J gene TRBJ2-7, with 7 positions matching TRBD2. The J segment lost 2 bases and the V segment lost 1 base, leaving 8 bases of the junction unmatched. The germline V gene encodes CDR1 SGHAT and CDR2 FQDESV (reference sequence). This CDR3 region has 16 residues. The CDR3 spells CASSLGTGRPTYEQYF. CDR3 DNA: TGTGCCAGCAGCTTAGGTACCGGGAGGCCTACCTACGAGCAGTACTTC.

This clone was detected only once. The gene calls are TRBV16 and TRBJ1-5, with unresolved D. The CDR3 sequence is 14 residues long. CDR1 and CDR2 (germline): KGHSY, FQNENV. V shed 0 bases and J shed 1 base, with 4 bases lying between them. The CDR3 nucleotides read TGTGCCAGCAGCCAATCGGGGAGCAATCAGCCCCAGCATTTT. Translation gives CASSQSGSNQPQHF. The full variable domain, with the rest looked up from reference TRBV16 and TRBJ1-5, is GEEVAQTPKHLVRGEGQKAKLYCAPIKGHSYVFWYQQVLKNEFKFLISFQNENVFDETGMPKERFSAKCLPNSPCSLEIQATKLEDSAVYFCASSQSGSNQPQHFGDGTRLSIL.

V is TRBV21-1 and J is TRBJ2-7. TRBV21-1 is flagged as a pseudogene. The CDR3 consists of 15 residues. The CDR3 is CASSHTSNRSYEQYF. In DNA, the CDR3 is TGTGCCAGCAGCCACACCTCTAACCGTTCCTACGAGCAGTACTTC.

This rearrangement joins TRBV5-1 to TRBJ2-7; 8 nucleotides line up with TRBD1. This CDR3 spans 15 amino acids. Germline V gene lookup returns CDR1 SGHRS and CDR2 YFSETQ. V lost 2 bases to trimming and J lost 3 bases; unmatched junction nucleotides: 7. Here the CDR3 reads CASSLIGTGYYEQYF. Written as DNA, the CDR3 is TGCGCCAGCAGCTTAATAGGGACAGGATACTACGAGCAGTACTTC. The entire variable domain, with the rest obtained from reference TRBV5-1 and TRBJ2-7, is as follows: KAGVTQTPRYLIKTRGQQVTLSCSPISGHRSVSWYQQTPGQGLQFLFEYFSETQRNKGNFPGRFSGRQFSNSRSEMNVSTLELGDSALYLCASSLIGTGYYEQYFGPGTRLTVT.